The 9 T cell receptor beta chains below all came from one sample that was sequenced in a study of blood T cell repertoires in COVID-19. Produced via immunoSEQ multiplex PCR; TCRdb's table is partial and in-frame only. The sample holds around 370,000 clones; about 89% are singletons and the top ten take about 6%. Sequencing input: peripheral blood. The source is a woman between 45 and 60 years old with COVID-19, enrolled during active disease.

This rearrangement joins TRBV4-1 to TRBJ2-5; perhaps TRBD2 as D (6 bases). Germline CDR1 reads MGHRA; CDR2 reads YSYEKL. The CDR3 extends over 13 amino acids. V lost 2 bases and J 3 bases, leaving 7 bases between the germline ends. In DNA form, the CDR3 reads TGCGCCAGCAGCCAATGGAGGGAAGAGACCCAGTACTTC. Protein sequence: CASSQWREETQYF.

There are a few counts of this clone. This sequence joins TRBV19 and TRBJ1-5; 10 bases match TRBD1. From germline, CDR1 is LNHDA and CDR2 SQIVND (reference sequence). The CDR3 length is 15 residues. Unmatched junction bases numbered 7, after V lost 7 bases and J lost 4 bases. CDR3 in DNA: TGTGCCAGTACCCAGGGGGGACAGGGGAATCAGCCCCAGCATTTT. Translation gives CASTQGGQGNQPQHF.

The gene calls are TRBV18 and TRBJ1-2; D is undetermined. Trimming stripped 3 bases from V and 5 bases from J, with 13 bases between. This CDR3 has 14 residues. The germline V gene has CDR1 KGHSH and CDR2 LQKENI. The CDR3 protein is CASSPRAPRYGYTF. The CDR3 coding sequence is TGTGCCAGCTCACCCCGAGCACCGAGATATGGCTACACCTTC.

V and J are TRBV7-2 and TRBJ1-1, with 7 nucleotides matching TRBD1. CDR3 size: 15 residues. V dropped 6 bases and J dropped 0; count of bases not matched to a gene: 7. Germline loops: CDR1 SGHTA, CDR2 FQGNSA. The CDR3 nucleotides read TGTGCCAGCAGAAAAAACAGGGGATTGAACACTGAAGCTTTCTTT. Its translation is CASRKNRGLNTEAFF.

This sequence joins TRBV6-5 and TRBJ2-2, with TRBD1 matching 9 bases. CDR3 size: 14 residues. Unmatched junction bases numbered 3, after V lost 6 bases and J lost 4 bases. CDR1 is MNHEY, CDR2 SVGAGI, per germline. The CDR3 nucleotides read TGTGCCAGCAGAAAGGACAGGGGCACCGGGGAGCTGTTTTTT. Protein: CASRKDRGTGELFF.

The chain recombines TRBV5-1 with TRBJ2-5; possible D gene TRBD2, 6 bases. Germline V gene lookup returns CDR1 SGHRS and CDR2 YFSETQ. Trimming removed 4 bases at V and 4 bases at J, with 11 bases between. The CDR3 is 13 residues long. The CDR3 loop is CASSTASVETQYF. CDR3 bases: TGCGCCAGCAGCACCGCTAGCGTAGAGACCCAGTACTTC.

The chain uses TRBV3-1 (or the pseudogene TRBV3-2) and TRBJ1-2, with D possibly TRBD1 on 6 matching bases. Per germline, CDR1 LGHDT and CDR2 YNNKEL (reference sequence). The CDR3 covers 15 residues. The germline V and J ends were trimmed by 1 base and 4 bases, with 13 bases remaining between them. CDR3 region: CASSQVGGHVYGYTF. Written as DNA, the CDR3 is TGTGCCAGCAGCCAAGTGGGGGGGCACGTCTATGGCTACACCTTC.

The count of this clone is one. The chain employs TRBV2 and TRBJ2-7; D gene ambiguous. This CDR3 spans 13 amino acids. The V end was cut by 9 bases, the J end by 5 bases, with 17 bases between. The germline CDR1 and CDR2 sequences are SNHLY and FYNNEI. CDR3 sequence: CASTPALDHEQYF. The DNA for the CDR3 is TGTGCCAGTACACCGGCCCTAGACCACGAGCAGTACTTC.

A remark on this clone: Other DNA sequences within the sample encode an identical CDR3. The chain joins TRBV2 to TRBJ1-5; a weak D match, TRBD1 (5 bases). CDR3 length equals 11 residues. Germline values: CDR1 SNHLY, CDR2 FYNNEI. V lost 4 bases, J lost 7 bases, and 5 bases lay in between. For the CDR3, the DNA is TGTGCCAGCAGTGCAGGGCAGCCCCAGCATTTT. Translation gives CASSAGQPQHF.